This T cell receptor (beta chain) was documented in a study of cytomegalovirus exposure and HLA in healthy donors. Whole-study findings and limits: In an earlier analysis, productive rearrangement rates for most beta V segments clustered near 87% or 30%. Cytomegalovirus status was reportedly diagnosed by the classifier with high sensitivity and specificity. Per a later analysis, HLA-associated TCR beta chains showed more clonal expansion than other, equally common TCR beta chains.

V was pared by 6 bases and J by 3 bases, with 7 bases between. There are 12 residues in the CDR3. Looked up from germline, CDR1 is SGDLS and CDR2 is YYNGEE. This clone was counted only a few times. Antigen specificity is unknown. The PCR contained 60 Vbeta and 13 Jbeta primers. TCRdb's table, derived via immunoSEQ multiplex PCR, lists solely in-frame clones and lacks some. The sample has about 190,000 clones, roughly 80% seen once. This TCR was sampled from a woman under 30 in good health and CMV-seronegative. The chain links TRBV9 to TRBJ1-5; D not certain. Sequenced sample: PBMCs. The CDR3 loop is CASTEINQPQHF. The DNA of the CDR3 is TGTGCCAGCACCGAGATCAATCAGCCCCAGCATTTT.